This T cell receptor (beta chain) was found in a study of neoadjuvant nivolumab and ipilimumab in lung cancer (dated by TCRdb to about 2020). For context, the study as a whole: Nivolumab was given at 3 mg/kg intravenously on days 1, 15 and 29, and the combination arm added ipilimumab 1 mg/kg on day 1 only. The primary trial endpoint was the major pathologic response (MPR) rate in the intention-to-treat population in each study arm. Of the 40 to 50 patients with operable NSCLC treated in the trial, approximately 23 were randomized to nivolumab monotherapy and some 21 to nivolumab plus ipilimumab. The study compared TCR repertoires in pretherapy (baseline) peripheral blood with TCR repertoires in tumors resected at surgery following neoadjuvant immune checkpoint blockade. Seven patients had matched pretherapy and resected tumor pairs analyzed, with four treated with nivolumab and three with nivolumab plus ipilimumab. Overall study results and their limits: No significant correlation was found between TCR clonality and pathologic tumor regression, and only a single major-pathologic-response sample was available for the analysis of TCR clonality versus pathologic tumor regression. TCR sequencing was performed in a small number of samples. Pretherapy blood TCR richness correlated positively with richness in tumors resected after neoadjuvant therapy (Spearman R = 0.82). Resected tumors had greater TCR richness and clonality than tumor-adjacent uninvolved lung, and increases were observed in more dual-therapy-treated tumors. From pretherapy to surgery, tumor T-cell richness and clonality went up in three of three dual-therapy tumors, versus only two of four nivolumab-treated tumors.

Taken with the paper, the label for time point translates to: at surgical resection after neoadjuvant nivolumab +/- ipilimumab. Samples came from the phase 2 randomized NEOSTAR trial, which tested neoadjuvant nivolumab or nivolumab plus ipilimumab followed by surgery in operable NSCLC. Concerning this clone: The target of this receptor is not known. The input lacks base qualities; no much larger clone sits a single base away.

Library preparation was by the immunoSEQ multiplex PCR assay. In the paper's pipeline: Richness and clonality were used to summarize the repertoires, and clones that significantly expanded or contracted between pre- and post-therapy samples were identified. TCRdb took over this immuneACCESS table, retaining in-frame rearrangements with V and J assigned. Such tables are incomplete; in checked studies, under half of the missing clones stem from an unresolved V gene, and the remainder is unexplained. V and J calls and clone size are as listed in that table; D and trimming were resolved from the DNA. The sample table holds approximately 9,300 clones, of which 77% were seen once. The ten largest account for approximately 7.5% of the sample. From a lookup of the germline V gene, CDR1 and CDR2 are SGHRS and YFSETQ. The CDR3, cysteine through phenylalanine, is 14 amino acids long. Only CDR3 DNA is held: 42 bases, read in frame from base 1. A distance of 11 bases separates the germline ends of V and J, which lose 4 bases and 3 bases respectively.

The receptor chain draws on TRBV5-1 and TRBJ1-5; TRBD1 might be the D gene, on 5 matching bases. The source material was tumor tissue, sampled after neoadjuvant nivolumab, alone or with ipilimumab, at or shortly before surgery. The receptor comes from an adult with non-small cell lung cancer. Some clones in this sample may be carry-over from other donors' samples. Read as DNA, the sequence is TGCGCCAGCAGCCTGGGGACCAACAATCAGCCCCAGCATTTT. Its amino acids are CASSLGTNNQPQHF. The variable domain in full, with residues beyond the CDR3 obtained from the reference TRBV5-1 and TRBJ1-5 genes, is KAGVTQTPRYLIKTRGQQVTLSCSPISGHRSVSWYQQTPGQGLQFLFEYFSETQRNKGNFPGRFSGRQFSNSRSEMNVSTLELGDSALYLCASSLGTNNQPQHFGDGTRLSIL.